This is a list of T cell receptor beta chains from one sample in a study of cytomegalovirus exposure and HLA in healthy donors. Some clones are missing from TCRdb's copy, which holds only in-frame ones; the method was immunoSEQ multiplex PCR. The sample holds roughly 160,000 clones, almost 80% seen once. Sample: PBMCs. The receptors were gathered from a woman aged 45-65 years in good health and CMV-seronegative. Each CDR3 is given with its conserved first and last residue.

j_gene | v_gene | CDR3aa
TRBJ1-4 | TRBV2 | CASNRGLEKLFF
- | TRBV5-4 | CASSYRDRGMDEQYF
TRBJ2-7 | TRBV18 | CASSPTSTDRREQYF
TRBJ1-1 | TRBV28 | CASQSPAGGLDTEAFF
TRBJ2-5 | TRBV14 | CASSQIRGHYSEQYF
TRBJ1-4 | TRBV4-1 | CASSQDNRGKLFF
TRBJ2-2 | TRBV5-6 | CASSPDGVRFGELFF
TRBJ1-1 | TRBV6-5 | CASSYSIRRMNTEAFF
TRBJ2-5 | TRBV19 | CASSIRVYGTQYF
TRBJ1-1 | TRBV11-2 | CASSGGKMNTEAFF
TRBJ2-7 | TRBV6-5 | CASRPGLVGEQYF
TRBJ2-7 | TRBV7-2 | CASSLGGSSTYEQYF
TRBJ2-7 | TRBV6-1 | CASSDRRGTYEQYF
TRBJ1-2 | TRBV7-6 | CASSLGGSDYGYTF
- | TRBV10-2 | CASSGTSGLSSYEQYF
TRBJ2-1 | TRBV7-2 | CASSPWGLGSYNEQFF
TRBJ2-2 | TRBV29-1 | CSSQKANTGELFF
TRBJ2-3 | TRBV4-2 | CASSQDLLAGVGTDTQYF
TRBJ1-1 | TRBV19 | CASSVTVNTEAFF
TRBJ1-4 | TRBV6-6 | CASSYLASRMGEKLFF
TRBJ2-5 | TRBV19 | CASGAGQGVKTQYF
TRBJ1-4 | TRBV28 | CASSRGEKLFF
TRBJ2-3 | TRBV10-3 | CAISKGQGDADTQYF
TRBJ2-4 | TRBV5-6 | CASSQTSGTFNIQYF
TRBJ2-1 | TRBV6-5 | CASRPGLAREFF
TRBJ1-6 | TRBV5-6 | CASSLYGNSPLHF
TRBJ2-1 | TRBV7-3 | CASSSGTPTYNEQFF
TRBJ2-5 | TRBV7-2 | CASSLGSTSGQETQYF